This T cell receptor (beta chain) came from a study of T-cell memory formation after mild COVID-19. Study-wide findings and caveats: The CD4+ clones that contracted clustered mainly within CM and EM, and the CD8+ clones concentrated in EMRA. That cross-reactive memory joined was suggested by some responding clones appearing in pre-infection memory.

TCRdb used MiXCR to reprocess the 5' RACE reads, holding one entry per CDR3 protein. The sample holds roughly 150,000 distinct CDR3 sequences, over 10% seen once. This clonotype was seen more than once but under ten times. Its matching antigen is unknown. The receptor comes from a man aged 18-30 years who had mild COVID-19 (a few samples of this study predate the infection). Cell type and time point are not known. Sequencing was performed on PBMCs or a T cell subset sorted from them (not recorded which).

The CDR3 loop reads CASSVESVYNSPLHF. The CDR3 nucleotides are TGTGCCAGCAGCGTAGAATCGGTTTATAATTCACCCCTCCACTTT. J is TRBJ1-6 and V is TRBV9; D uncertain. The CDR3 covers 15 residues. Germline V lookup: CDR1 SGDLS, CDR2 YYNGEE. V dropped 0 bases and J dropped 4 bases, with 8 bases sitting between them.